This T cell receptor (beta chain) was sequenced in a study of blood T cell repertoires in COVID-19. Study details: Whether acute or convalescent, the COVID-19 samples came from the United States, Italy and Spain. From T cells, B-cell-depleted T cells, or PBMCs came the material, which was cDNA or gDNA.

In the study's own analysis: Reference gene primer amplification yielded estimated nucleated cell counts. Some clones are missing from TCRdb's copy, which holds only in-frame ones; the method was immunoSEQ multiplex PCR. The V and J calls and clone size are taken from that table; D and trimming were inferred from the DNA. The sample includes around 200,000 clones, approximately 81% of them seen just once. This CDR3 comprises 13 residues. Germline V lookup: CDR1 MNHEY, CDR2 SVGAGI. V lost 6 bases, J lost 4 bases, and 12 bases lay in between. Patients at the Seattle site were enrolled during active infection and followed longitudinally.

The chain carries TRBV6-5 and TRBJ1-1, with no clear D. The sample was peripheral blood. This receptor was taken from an older person with COVID-19, enrolled during active disease. CDR3: CASRTRVITEAFF. DNA of the CDR3: TGTGCCAGCAGGACGAGGGTCATCACTGAAGCTTTCTTT.